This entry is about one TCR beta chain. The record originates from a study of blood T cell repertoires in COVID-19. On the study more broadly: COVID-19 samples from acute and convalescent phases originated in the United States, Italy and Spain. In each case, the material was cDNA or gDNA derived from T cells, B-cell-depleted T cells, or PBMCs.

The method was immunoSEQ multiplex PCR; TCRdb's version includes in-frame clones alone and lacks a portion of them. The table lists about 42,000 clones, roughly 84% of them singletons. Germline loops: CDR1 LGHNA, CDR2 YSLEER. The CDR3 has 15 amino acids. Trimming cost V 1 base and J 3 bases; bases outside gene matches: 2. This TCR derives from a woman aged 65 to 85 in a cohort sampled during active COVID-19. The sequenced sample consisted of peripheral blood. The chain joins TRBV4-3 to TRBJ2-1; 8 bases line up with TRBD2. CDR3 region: CASSQASGRYNEQFF. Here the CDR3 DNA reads TGCGCCAGCAGCCAAGCTAGCGGGCGCTACAATGAGCAGTTCTTC.